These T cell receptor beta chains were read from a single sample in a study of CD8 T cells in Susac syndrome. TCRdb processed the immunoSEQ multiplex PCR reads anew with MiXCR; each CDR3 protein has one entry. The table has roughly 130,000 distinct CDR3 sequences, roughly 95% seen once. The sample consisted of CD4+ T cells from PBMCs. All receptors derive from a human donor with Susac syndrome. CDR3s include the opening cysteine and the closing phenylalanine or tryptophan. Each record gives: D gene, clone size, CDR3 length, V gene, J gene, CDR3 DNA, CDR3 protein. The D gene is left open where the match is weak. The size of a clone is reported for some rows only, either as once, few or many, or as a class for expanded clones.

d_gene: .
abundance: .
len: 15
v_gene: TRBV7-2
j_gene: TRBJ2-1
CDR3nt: TGTGCCAGCAGCTTATTGTCGGGGACCTACAATGAGCAGTTCTTC
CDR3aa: CASSLLSGTYNEQFF

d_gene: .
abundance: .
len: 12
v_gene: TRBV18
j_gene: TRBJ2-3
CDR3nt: TGTGCCAGCTCACAACAATCAGATACGCAGTATTTT
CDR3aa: CASSQQSDTQYF

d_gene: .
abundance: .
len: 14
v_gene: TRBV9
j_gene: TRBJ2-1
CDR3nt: TGTGCCAGCAGCGTGGGGGACTCCTACAATGAGCAGTTCTTC
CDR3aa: CASSVGDSYNEQFF

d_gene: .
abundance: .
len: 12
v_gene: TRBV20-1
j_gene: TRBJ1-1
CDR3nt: TGCAGTGCCCAAGATGACAGGTTCCGTGCTTTCTTT
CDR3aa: CSAQDDRFRAFF

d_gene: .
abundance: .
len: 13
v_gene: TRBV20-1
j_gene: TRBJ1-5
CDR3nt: TGCAGTGCTAGGCCCCGGGACAATCAGCCCCAGCATTTT
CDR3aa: CSARPRDNQPQHF

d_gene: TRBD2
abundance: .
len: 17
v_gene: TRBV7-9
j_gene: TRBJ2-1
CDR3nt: TGTGCCAGCAGCTTGGGCTTCGGGACTAGCGGTTCGGGAGAGCAGTTCTTC
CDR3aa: CASSLGFGTSGSGEQFF

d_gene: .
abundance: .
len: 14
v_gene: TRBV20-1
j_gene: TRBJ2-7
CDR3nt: TGCAGTGCTAGCCAAGGGGGGCTCTCCTACGAGCAGTACTTC
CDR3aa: CSASQGGLSYEQYF

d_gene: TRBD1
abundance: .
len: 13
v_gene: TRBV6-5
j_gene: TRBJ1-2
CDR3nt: TGTGCCGGCGTCGCGTCAGGGGGCTATGGCTACACCTTC
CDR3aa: CAGVASGGYGYTF

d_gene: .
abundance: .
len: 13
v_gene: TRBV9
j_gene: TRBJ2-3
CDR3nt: TGTGCCAGCAGCGTAGCGGGGACAGATACGCAGTATTTT
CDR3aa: CASSVAGTDTQYF

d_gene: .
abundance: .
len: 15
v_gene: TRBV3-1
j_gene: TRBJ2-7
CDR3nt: TGTGCCAGCAGCCAAGAGTTAGGGTTCGGGCGAGAGCAGTACTTC
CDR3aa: CASSQELGFGREQYF

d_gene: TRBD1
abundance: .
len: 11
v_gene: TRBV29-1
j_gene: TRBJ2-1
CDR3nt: TGCAGCATGACAGGGGTCAATGAGCAGTTCTTC
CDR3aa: CSMTGVNEQFF

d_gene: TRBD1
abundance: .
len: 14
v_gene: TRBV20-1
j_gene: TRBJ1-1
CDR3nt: TGCAGTGCTAGAGAGGGACAGGGAAACACTGAAGCTTTCTTT
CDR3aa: CSAREGQGNTEAFF

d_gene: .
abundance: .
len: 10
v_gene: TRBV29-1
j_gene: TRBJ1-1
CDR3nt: TGCAGCGTACGATCTGTTGAAGCTTTCTTT
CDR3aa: CSVRSVEAFF

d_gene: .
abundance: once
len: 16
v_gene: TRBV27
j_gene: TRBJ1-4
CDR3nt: TGTGCCAGCACCACCTACTTAACCGCAACTAATGAAAAACTGTTTTTT
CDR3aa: CASTTYLTATNEKLFF

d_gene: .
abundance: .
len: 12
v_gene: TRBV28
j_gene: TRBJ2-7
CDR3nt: TGTGCCAGCAAGAACAGTATCTACGAGCAGTACTTC
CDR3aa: CASKNSIYEQYF

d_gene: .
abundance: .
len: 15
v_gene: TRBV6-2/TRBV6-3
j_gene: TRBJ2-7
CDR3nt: TGTGCCAGCAGTTCAGCGGAGACGTTCTCCTACGAGCAGTACTTC
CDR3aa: CASSSAETFSYEQYF

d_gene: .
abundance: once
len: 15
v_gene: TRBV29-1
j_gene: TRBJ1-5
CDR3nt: TGCAGCGTCTCCGCCTCTGGTATGCGCAATCAGCCCCAGCATTTT
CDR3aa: CSVSASGMRNQPQHF

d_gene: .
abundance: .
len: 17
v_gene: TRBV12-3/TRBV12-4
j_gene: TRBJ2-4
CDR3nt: TGTGCCAGCAGTTTATTTCTAGCGATGCTAGCCAAAAACATTCAGTACTTC
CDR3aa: CASSLFLAMLAKNIQYF

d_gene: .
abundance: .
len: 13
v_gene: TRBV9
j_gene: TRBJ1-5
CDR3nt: TGTGCCAGCAGCGTGACAGGCGATCAGCCCCAGCATTTT
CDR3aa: CASSVTGDQPQHF

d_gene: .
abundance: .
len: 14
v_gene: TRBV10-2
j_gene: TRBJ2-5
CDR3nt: TGCGCCAGCAGTGCCGACGTGGGACAAGAGACCCAGTACTTC
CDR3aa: CASSADVGQETQYF

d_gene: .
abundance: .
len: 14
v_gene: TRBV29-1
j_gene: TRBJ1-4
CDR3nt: TGCAGCGTGAGCCCGGGCCCTCGCAGTGAAAAACTGTTTTTT
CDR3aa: CSVSPGPRSEKLFF

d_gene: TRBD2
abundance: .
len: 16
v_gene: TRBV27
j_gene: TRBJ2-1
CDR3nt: TGTGCCAGCAGGAGTAGCGGGAGTAGGTCCTACAATGAGCAGTTCTTC
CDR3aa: CASRSSGSRSYNEQFF